Below are 26 T cell receptor beta chains sequenced from a single sample in a study of blood T cell repertoires in COVID-19. TCRdb keeps only in-frame clones here, not all; method: immunoSEQ multiplex PCR. The sample includes tens of thousands of clones, 80% to 90% of them seen just once. The sample was peripheral blood. The origin of the receptors is a woman aged 60-75 years with acute or convalescent COVID-19.

The genes are TRBV18 and TRBJ1-1, with 8 positions matching TRBD1. Unmatched junction bases numbered 13, after V lost 3 bases and J lost 1 base. Germline V lookup: CDR1 KGHSH, CDR2 LQKENI. This CDR3 region has 18 residues. The CDR3 coding sequence is TGTGCCAGCTCACCTCCGACAGGGGTTAGGGTCAAGAACACTGAAGCTTTCTTT. Translated, it gives CASSPPTGVRVKNTEAFF.

V gene TRBV30 combines with J gene TRBJ2-3; TRBD1 matches 7 bases. CDR1 and CDR2 from the germline V gene are GTSNPN and SVGIG (reference sequence). J was trimmed by 4 bases and V by 8 bases; bases with no gene match: 9. The CDR3 contains 13 residues. The CDR3 loop reads CAGSQGQADTQYF. For the CDR3, the DNA is TGTGCCGGTTCACAGGGGCAGGCAGATACGCAGTATTTT.

This chain joins TRBV27 and TRBJ2-1; maybe TRBD2 (7 bases). Trimming took off 6 bases at V and 5 bases at J, with 20 bases between the two ends. Germline V lookup: CDR1 MNHEY, CDR2 SMNVEV (reference sequence). The CDR3 contains 16 residues. CDR3: CASSSRGGGFDNEQFF. CDR3 DNA: TGTGCCAGCAGCTCTCGAGGGGGGGGGTTCGACAATGAGCAGTTCTTC.

The rearrangement links TRBV10-2 to TRBJ2-3; tentative D call: TRBD2 (6 bases). In germline, CDR1 is WSHSY, CDR2 SAAADI. The CDR3 has 13 residues. V was clipped by 0 bases and J by 8 bases, with 9 bases between them. CDR3 in DNA: TGCGCCAGCAGTGAGTCAAGGGGAGGTACGCAGTATTTT. Protein product: CASSESRGGTQYF.

The chain recombines TRBV19 with TRBJ2-5; TRBD2 matches at 7 bases. Looked up from germline, CDR1 is LNHDA and CDR2 is SQIVND (reference sequence). The V segment lost 8 bases and the J segment 4 bases; nucleotides outside the gene matches: 7. The CDR3 runs to 13 residues. The CDR3 nucleotides are TGTGCCAGTGGGGGAGGGGATACAGAGACCCAGTACTTC. Translating it yields CASGGGDTETQYF.

V and J are TRBV29-1 and TRBJ2-3, with 14 positions matching TRBD2. The CDR3 loop spans 13 amino acids. J lost 8 bases, V lost 7 bases, and 5 bases had no gene match. Germline V gene sequence: CDR1 SQVTM, CDR2 ANQGSEA. For the CDR3, the DNA is TGCAGCGCTGGACTAGCGGGGGGATCTACGCAGTATTTT. Translating gives CSAGLAGGSTQYF.

This chain joins TRBV30 and TRBJ1-2, with D unresolved. The CDR3 totals 13 residues. V dropped 0 bases and J dropped 4 bases, with 9 bases sitting between them. The germline V gene has CDR1 GTSNPN and CDR2 SVGIG (reference sequence). CDR3 DNA sequence: TGTGCCTGGAGTGTCGGGAAGGGCTATGGCTACACCTTC. Amino acids: CAWSVGKGYGYTF.

V and J are TRBV5-1 and TRBJ1-2; 8 bases match TRBD1. The length of the CDR3 is 14 residues. Looked up from germline, CDR1 is SGHRS and CDR2 is YFSETQ. V lost 2 bases to trimming and J lost 8 bases; unmatched junction nucleotides: 8. CDR3 protein: CASSFPLDREGYTF. CDR3 nucleotide sequence: TGCGCCAGCAGCTTCCCCTTGGACAGGGAGGGCTACACCTTC.

The chain couples TRBV6-1 to TRBJ1-5; 7 bases are shared with TRBD1. Trimming took 5 bases from V and 5 from J; bases not matched to a gene: 3. Per the germline V gene, CDR1 is MNHNS and CDR2 is SASEGT. The CDR3 contains 13 residues. The CDR3 here is CASSLTGDQPQHF. CDR3 DNA: TGTGCCAGCAGTCTCACAGGGGATCAGCCCCAGCATTTT.

The V call is TRBV29-1, the J call TRBJ2-1; no clear D gene. This CDR3 is built from 13 residues. The V end was cut by 6 bases, the J end by 6 bases, with 15 bases between. Per germline, CDR1 SQVTM and CDR2 ANQGSEA. DNA of the CDR3: TGCAGCGTCCCATTGCAGGTTCGCAATGAGCAGTTCTTC. Translation gives CSVPLQVRNEQFF.

The chain links TRBV4-3 to TRBJ2-5; D is unclear. In germline, CDR1 is LGHNA, CDR2 YSLEER. The V gene lost 0 bases and the J gene lost 2 bases, with 19 bases spanning the gap. This CDR3 has 18 amino acids. CDR3 DNA sequence: TGCGCCAGCAGCCAAGATTACAGCCCAAACCCACGACAAGAGACCCAGTACTTC. It encodes CASSQDYSPNPRQETQYF.

The chain carries TRBV6-2 or TRBV6-3 and TRBJ2-3; 8 bases map to TRBD1. V trimming: 0 bases; J trimming: 5 bases; junction bases outside the gene matches: 10. The CDR3 length is 17 residues. Germline CDR1 and CDR2: MNHEY and SVGEGT. The CDR3 sequence: CASSYSSGRGQGDTQYF. CDR3 sequence (DNA): TGTGCCAGCAGTTACTCGAGTGGCAGGGGGCAGGGAGATACGCAGTATTTT.

In DNA form, the CDR3 reads TGTGCCAGCAGACAGGGGTACGAGCAGTACTTC. It yields the protein CASRQGYEQYF. The rearrangement joins TRBV27 to TRBJ2-7; 7 nucleotides agree with TRBD1. Germline lookup yields CDR1 MNHEY and CDR2 SMNVEV (reference sequence). The CDR3 loop spans 11 amino acids. Germline trimming cut 6 bases from V and 4 bases from J; bases unmatched to any gene: 0.

This sequence joins TRBV11-2 and TRBJ2-7, with D unclear. The CDR3 runs 14 residues. Trimming cost V 5 bases and J 1 base, with 12 bases left between them. The germline gives CDR1 SGHAT, CDR2 FQNNGV. The CDR3 bases are TGTGCCAGCAGCGAACAGCCGACATCCTACGAGCAGTACGTC. Encoded protein: CASSEQPTSYEQYV.

The chain couples TRBV7-2 to TRBJ2-2; the D gene is possibly TRBD1 (6 bases). The CDR3 runs to 16 residues. Germline V gene data show CDR1 as SGHTA and CDR2 as FQGNSA. Trimming left V 5 bases short and J 2 bases short, with 15 bases between. The CDR3 loop is CASSEKGQGNTGELFF. CDR3 bases: TGTGCCAGCAGCGAGAAGGGACAAGGCAACACCGGGGAGCTGTTTTTT.

The chain combines TRBV30 with TRBJ2-7, with TRBD2 identical over 9 bases. J lost 5 bases, V lost 5 bases, and 7 bases had no gene match. This CDR3 has 13 amino acids. Germline V gene data show CDR1 as GTSNPN and CDR2 as SVGIG (reference sequence). CDR3 DNA sequence: TGTGCCTGGGGACTAGCGTGGGGGAACGAGCAGTACTTC. This encodes CAWGLAWGNEQYF.

V usage is TRBV5-6 and J usage is TRBJ1-2; 8 nucleotides agree with TRBD1. Germline CDR1 and CDR2: SGHDT and YYEEEE. This CDR3 has 14 residues. Trimming at V came to 4 bases and at J to 4 bases, leaving 6 bases not matched to a gene. The CDR3 sequence: CASSDRGGAYGYTF. In DNA, the CDR3 is TGTGCCAGCAGCGACAGGGGAGGGGCCTATGGCTACACCTTC.

V is TRBV11-2 and J is TRBJ2-1; 7 bases line up with TRBD1. The V and J ends lost 0 bases and 2 bases, in that order; junction bases with no gene match: 13. The CDR3 extends over 19 amino acids. CDR1 SGHAT and CDR2 FQNNGV come from the germline V gene. CDR3 protein: CASSLDYLDRPLTYNEQFF. The CDR3 nucleotides read TGTGCCAGCAGCTTAGATTACCTGGACAGGCCCCTTACCTACAATGAGCAGTTCTTC.

This chain uses TRBV5-1 with TRBJ2-5, with a possible D match to TRBD1 (7 bases). Germline values: CDR1 SGHRS, CDR2 YFSETQ. The CDR3 has 14 residues. Trimming removed 0 bases from V and 5 bases from J, with 11 bases in between. The CDR3 sequence is CASSLVSGGETQYF. The CDR3 DNA follows: TGCGCCAGCAGCTTGGTGTCAGGGGGGGAGACCCAGTACTTC. The complete variable domain, with remaining parts taken from reference TRBV5-1 and TRBJ2-5, reads KAGVTQTPRYLIKTRGQQVTLSCSPISGHRSVSWYQQTPGQGLQFLFEYFSETQRNKGNFPGRFSGRQFSNSRSEMNVSTLELGDSALYLCASSLVSGGETQYFGPGTRLLVL.

The chain links TRBV18 to TRBJ1-5, with 9 bases matching TRBD1. V dropped 3 bases and J dropped 4; count of bases not matched to a gene: 7. Germline V CDR1 and CDR2: KGHSH, LQKENI. The CDR3 runs 16 residues. DNA of the CDR3: TGTGCCAGCTCACCGGTTGACAGGGGGTTGAATCAGCCCCAGCATTTT. Protein sequence: CASSPVDRGLNQPQHF.

The J gene is TRBJ2-3, the V gene TRBV29-1; 8 bases are shared with TRBD2. The V gene's germline CDR1 is SQVTM and CDR2 ANQGSEA. The J segment lost 6 bases and the V segment lost 8 bases, leaving 13 bases of the junction unmatched. CDR3 length: 14 amino acids. The CDR3 is CSSPAGGDRDTQYF. The CDR3 bases are TGCAGCTCGCCCGCGGGGGGTGATAGGGATACGCAGTATTTT.

The V gene is TRBV6-6, the J gene TRBJ1-1; the match to TRBD1 covers 8 bases. The V segment lost 2 bases and the J segment 3 bases; nucleotides outside the gene matches: 8. The CDR3 consists of 16 residues. In germline, CDR1 is MNHNY, CDR2 SVGAGI (reference sequence). As DNA, the CDR3 is TGTGCCAGCAGTTACGGCGGACAGGGAGGAGACACTGAAGCTTTCTTT. Its protein is CASSYGGQGGDTEAFF.

The chain recombines TRBV2 with TRBJ2-3; D not resolved. Germline CDR1 reads SNHLY; CDR2 reads FYNNEI. CDR3 size: 11 residues. V lost 7 bases, J lost 6 bases, and 8 bases lay in between. The CDR3 DNA is TGTGCCAGCACTCTTCGTGATACGCAGTATTTT. Translated, it gives CASTLRDTQYF. The full variable domain, in which reference TRBV2 and TRBJ2-3 provide the parts outside the CDR3, is EPEVTQTPSHQVTQMGQEVILRCVPISNHLYFYWYRQILGQKVEFLVSFYNNEISEKSEIFDDQFSVERPDGSNFTLKIRSTKLEDSAMYFCASTLRDTQYFGPGTRLTVL.

In this sample, this clone turned up a few times. V usage is TRBV3-1 (or the pseudogene TRBV3-2) and J usage is TRBJ2-1; D is perhaps TRBD2 (6 bases). V was clipped by 6 bases and J by 15 bases, with 27 bases between them. The CDR3 runs 15 residues. The V gene's germline CDR1 is LGHDT and CDR2 YNNKEL (reference sequence). CDR3 in DNA: TGTGCCAGCAGTCCAACTGGGGGGTTTTACGTAAGGCGGTTCTTC. Amino acids: CASSPTGGFYVRRFF.

This chain joins TRBV29-1 and TRBJ2-3; 9 nucleotides line up with TRBD1. From germline, CDR1 is SQVTM and CDR2 ANQGSEA. This CDR3 region has 16 residues. V gave up 3 bases and J gave up 6 bases; unmatched junction bases: 13. The CDR3 bases are TGCAGCGTTGATAAAGTTAAGGGACAGGGTGCTGATACGCAGTATTTT. Translated, it gives CSVDKVKGQGADTQYF.

The chain links TRBV5-1 to TRBJ2-6, with 10 bases fitting TRBD1. After removal of 4 bases from V and 2 bases from J, the junction contained 3 bases not matched to a gene. The CDR3 is made up of 16 amino acids. Germline CDR1 is SGHRS and CDR2 is YFSETQ. CDR3 nucleotide sequence: TGCGCCAGCAGCCAAGGGACAGGGGCTGGGGCCAACGTCCTGACTTTC. Protein sequence: CASSQGTGAGANVLTF.